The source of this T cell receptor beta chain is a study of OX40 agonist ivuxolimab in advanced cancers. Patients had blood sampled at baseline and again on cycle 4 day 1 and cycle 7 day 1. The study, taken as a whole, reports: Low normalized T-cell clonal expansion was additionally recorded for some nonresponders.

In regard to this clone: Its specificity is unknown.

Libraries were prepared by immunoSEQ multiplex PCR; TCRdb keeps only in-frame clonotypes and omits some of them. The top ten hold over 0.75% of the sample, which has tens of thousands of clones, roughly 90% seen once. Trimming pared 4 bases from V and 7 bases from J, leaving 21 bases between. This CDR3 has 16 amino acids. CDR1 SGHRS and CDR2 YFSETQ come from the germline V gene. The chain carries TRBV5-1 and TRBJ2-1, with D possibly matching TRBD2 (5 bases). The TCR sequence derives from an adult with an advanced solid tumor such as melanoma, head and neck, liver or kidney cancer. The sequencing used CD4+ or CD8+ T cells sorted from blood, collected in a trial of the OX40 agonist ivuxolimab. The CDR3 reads CASSDRGSAGLNEQFF. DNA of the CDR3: TGCGCCAGCAGCGACCGGGGATCAGCCGGTTTAAATGAGCAGTTCTTC.